The 24 T cell receptor beta chains below were found in one sample sequenced in a study of regulatory T cells in long-lasting Graves disease. Time point of the sample: newly diagnosed GD, antithyroid drugs for less than 3 months. The TCR library was prepared using RNA isolated from PBMCs. Arm-PCR of CDR3 regions with iRepertoire HTBI primers generated TCR beta libraries. TCRdb used MiXCR to reprocess the multiplex PCR reads, holding one entry per CDR3 protein. The data show hundreds of thousands of distinct CDR3 sequences, about a sixth seen once. The same sample was also used in a study of T cells in Graves' hyperthyroidism and ophthalmopathy.

The starting material was peripheral blood mononuclear cells (PBMCs), obtained at new diagnosis, from a patient treated with antithyroid drugs. The receptors shown here come from a man between 40 and 49 years old with Graves disease.

In its sample, this clonotype was seen many times. CDR3 nucleotide sequence: TGTGCCAGCAGCCGGTCTAGCGGGGGTCCACCTTTGGGAGATACGCAGTATTTT. This codes for CASSRSSGGPPLGDTQYF. The chain combines TRBV3-1 with TRBJ2-3, with TRBD2 identical over 10 bases. The ends lost 4 bases at V and 5 bases at J; junction bases unmatched: 15. Germline CDR1 and CDR2: LGHDT and YNNKEL (reference sequence). CDR3 length: 18 residues.

This clonotype has ten or more counts. Here the CDR3 DNA reads TGTGCCAGCAGCGGGATTGGGGTTGTTGCCAATGAGCAGTTCTTC. It codes for CASSGIGVVANEQFF. V and J are TRBV9 and TRBJ2-1; D call uncertain. CDR1 and CDR2 from the germline V gene are SGDLS and YYNGEE. The CDR3 has 15 amino acids. Trimming cost V 3 bases and J 6 bases, with 16 bases left between them.

This clonotype occurred many times. The chain recombines TRBV7-7 with TRBJ2-3; 11 bases are shared with TRBD1. CDR3 length: 15 amino acids. The V gene's germline CDR1 is SSHAT and CDR2 FNYEAQ (reference sequence). Losses at the gene ends were 5 bases for V and 6 bases for J; bases not matched to a gene: 7. CDR3 sequence (DNA): TGTGCCAGCAGCACGGGACAGGGGGGCTCGGATACGCAGTATTTT. Its protein is CASSTGQGGSDTQYF.

This clonotype was picked up many times. The chain is built from TRBV28 and TRBJ2-1, with D hard to call. This CDR3 has 14 amino acids. Per germline, CDR1 MDHEN and CDR2 SYDVKM. Trimming removed 2 bases at V and 5 bases at J, with 10 bases between. CDR3 nucleotide sequence: TGTGCCAGCAGTTTACCTCCAACCGACAATGAGCAGTTCTTC. Translated: CASSLPPTDNEQFF.

This clonotype has ten or more counts. This chain joins TRBV2 and TRBJ1-2; D unresolved. The CDR3 is made up of 13 amino acids. Trimming shortened V by 5 bases and J by 3 bases, and 10 bases separated the two germline ends. CDR1 is SNHLY and CDR2 is FYNNEI in the germline V gene. CDR3 protein: CASSPGMDYGYTF. The CDR3 nucleotides read TGTGCCAGCAGTCCCGGGATGGACTATGGCTACACCTTC.

CDR3: CASSLSPSGGRNEQFF. The CDR3, as DNA: TGCGCCAGCAGCTTGTCTCCTAGCGGGGGTCGCAATGAGCAGTTCTTC. The chain uses TRBV5-1 and TRBJ2-1; 10 positions agree with TRBD2. V shed 1 base, J shed 6 bases, and the junction held 7 bases outside the gene matches. This CDR3 region has 16 residues. Germline V gene data show CDR1 as SGHRS and CDR2 as YFSETQ.

This clonotype occurred many times. The genes are TRBV20-1 and TRBJ1-5, with 7 nucleotides matching TRBD1. The CDR3 totals 15 residues. V lost 0 bases to trimming and J lost 5 bases; unmatched junction nucleotides: 7. Germline V CDR1 and CDR2: DFQATT, SNEGSKA (reference sequence). CDR3: CSARDFRRGHQPQHF. The CDR3 DNA follows: TGCAGTGCTAGAGATTTCCGTAGGGGGCATCAGCCCCAGCATTTT.

Of note for this clonotype: Given a much more abundant clone one base away, this may be a read error. The genes are TRBV28 and TRBJ2-2; perhaps TRBD2 as D (7 bases). There are 16 residues in the CDR3. The germline V and J ends were trimmed by 10 bases and 7 bases, with 25 bases remaining between them. The germline CDR1 and CDR2 sequences are MDHEN and SYDVKM. The CDR3 DNA reads as TGTGCCACCACCCCTTTGGGGGAGGGGGTTCACGGGGAGCTGTTTTTT. It translates to CATTPLGEGVHGELFF.

V and J are TRBV12-3 or TRBV12-4 and TRBJ1-2; a weak D match, TRBD1 (5 bases). V gave up 2 bases and J gave up 8 bases, with 18 bases separating them. The CDR3 length is 15 residues. CDR3: CASSLTGGAYGGYTF. In DNA form, the CDR3 reads TGTGCCAGCAGTTTAACAGGAGGCGCTTACGGCGGCTACACCTTC.

The table lists this clonotype with many counts. The chain uses TRBV20-1 and TRBJ1-6; 7 bases agree with TRBD1. V lost 2 bases and J lost 7; bases outside the gene matches: 8. The CDR3 has 15 residues. Germline-derived CDR1 and CDR2 are DFQATT and SNEGSKA (reference sequence). In DNA form, the CDR3 reads TGCAGTGCTAGACATCGGACAGGCAGCAATTCACCCCTCCACTTT. The encoded protein is CSARHRTGSNSPLHF.

This clonotype has just a few counts. DNA for the CDR3: TGTGCCAGCAGCTCTACCGGGACTATTAATACGCAGTATTTT. This gives the protein CASSSTGTINTQYF. The rearrangement joins TRBV7-6 to TRBJ2-3; TRBD2 aligns across 7 bases. Germline CDR1 and CDR2: SGHVS and FNYEAQ. The V gene end was trimmed by 4 bases and the J gene end by 7 bases; junction bases not matched to a gene: 8. The CDR3 runs 14 residues.

The chain uses TRBV11-1 and TRBJ1-1; 11 nucleotides match TRBD1. Germline CDR1 is SGHAT and CDR2 is FQDESV (reference sequence). With 6 bases clipped from V and 1 base from J, the junction kept 16 bases outside the gene matches. This CDR3 is built from 19 residues. Here the CDR3 reads CASRTRTGGAAGKNTEAFF. CDR3 nucleotides: TGTGCCAGCAGGACCAGGACAGGGGGCGCGGCAGGGAAGAACACTGAAGCTTTCTTT.

V usage is TRBV6-1 and J usage is TRBJ2-1; 7 bases line up with TRBD1. This CDR3 contains 14 residues. With V trimmed by 5 bases and J by 9 bases, 10 bases remained unmatched. Germline CDR1 and CDR2: MNHNS and SASEGT. The CDR3 is CASSPIGQAGEQFF. In DNA, the CDR3 is TGTGCCAGCAGTCCAATCGGACAGGCGGGTGAGCAGTTCTTC.

For this clonotype: The junction departs from the called germline gene at one end, perhaps through a read error. The chain uses TRBV5-1 and TRBJ1-1, with no clear D. Germline V gene data show CDR1 as SGHRS and CDR2 as YFSETQ. This CDR3 contains 13 residues. The CDR3 region has the DNA TGCGCCAGCAGTTCTTACACGAACGCTGAAGCTTTCTTT. It yields the protein CASSSYTNAEAFF.

This clonotype appeared many times. The rearrangement uses TRBV27 and TRBJ2-2, with 7 bases that match TRBD1. Germline V lookup: CDR1 MNHEY, CDR2 SMNVEV (reference sequence). This CDR3 is built from 14 residues. Unmatched junction bases numbered 4, after V lost 5 bases and J lost 4 bases. The CDR3: CASSRQGFTGELFF. CDR3 nucleotides: TGTGCCAGCAGTCGACAGGGATTCACCGGGGAGCTGTTTTTT.

This clonotype was seen ten or more times. The chain links TRBV20-1 to TRBJ2-5; the match to TRBD2 covers 8 bases. The trim removed 0 bases at V and 3 bases at J, leaving 3 bases unmatched. The CDR3 is made up of 14 amino acids. Germline V CDR1 and CDR2: DFQATT, SNEGSKA (reference sequence). The CDR3 nucleotides are TGCAGTGCTAGAGATATCGGGGGGGAAGAGACCCAGTACTTC. As protein: CSARDIGGEETQYF.

With regard to this clonotype: A much bigger clone sits one base away, suggesting this may be a read error. This chain links TRBV13 with TRBJ2-4, with D maybe TRBD1 (6 bases). The CDR3 runs 16 residues. Germline CDR1 and CDR2: PRHDT and FYEKMQ (reference sequence). The CDR3 spells CASGLGWGLAKNIQYF. CDR3 nucleotides: TGTGCCAGCGGCTTAGGGTGGGGGCTAGCCAAAAACATTCAGTACTTC.

This chain uses TRBV15 with TRBJ1-1; perhaps TRBD1 as D (5 bases). This CDR3 is 12 amino acids long. The ends were cut back, 5 bases at V and 8 bases at J, with 12 bases in the middle. CDR1 and CDR2 (germline): LNHNV, YYDKDF (reference sequence). DNA of the CDR3: TGTGCCACCAGCTTTGACAGCGAAGAAGCTTTCTTT. Protein: CATSFDSEEAFF.

This clonotype has at least ten counts. This chain uses TRBV11-2 with TRBJ2-1, with 10 bases fitting TRBD1. The CDR3 sequence is 16 residues long. The trim removed 2 bases at V and 2 bases at J, leaving 3 bases unmatched. Germline lookup yields CDR1 SGHAT and CDR2 FQNNGV. The DNA for the CDR3 is TGTGCCAGCAGCTTATGGACAGGGGGAACCTACAATGAGCAGTTCTTC. Translated, it gives CASSLWTGGTYNEQFF.

This clonotype was found many times. The V and J genes are TRBV18 and TRBJ2-5; 7 bases agree with TRBD1. The CDR3 sequence is 14 residues long. Looked up from germline, CDR1 is KGHSH and CDR2 is LQKENI. V was pared by 4 bases and J by 2 bases, with 4 bases of the junction left unmatched. DNA for the CDR3: TGTGCCAGCTCACTTGACAGGGCACAAGAGACCCAGTACTTC. This gives the protein CASSLDRAQETQYF. Drawing the rest from reference TRBV18 and TRBJ2-5, the complete variable domain is NAGVMQNPRHLVRRRGQEARLRCSPMKGHSHVYWYRQLPEEGLKFMVYLQKENIIDESGMPKERFSAEFPKEGPSILRIQQVVRGDSAAYFCASSLDRAQETQYFGPGTRLLVL.

This clonotype was detected only a few times. The chain employs TRBV3-1 and TRBJ2-2; TRBD2 might be the D (5 bases). V lost 4 bases, J lost 7 bases, and 10 bases lay in between. The CDR3 extends over 13 amino acids. Germline values: CDR1 LGHDT, CDR2 YNNKEL (reference sequence). CDR3 sequence: CASSRTSVGELFF. The CDR3, as DNA: TGTGCCAGCAGCCGCACTAGTGTCGGGGAGCTGTTTTTT.

This clonotype was found many times. The rearrangement uses TRBV15 and TRBJ2-2; 7 bases agree with TRBD2. V was pared by 0 bases and J by 4 bases, with 8 bases of the junction left unmatched. Germline CDR1 reads LNHNV; CDR2 reads YYDKDF (reference sequence). The CDR3 spans 17 residues. The CDR3 DNA reads as TGTGCCACCAGCAGAGATATCGCGGGGGTAGGCACCGGGGAGCTGTTTTTT. Amino acids: CATSRDIAGVGTGELFF. Full variable domain (missing parts from reference TRBV15 and TRBJ2-2): DAMVIQNPRYQVTQFGKPVTLSCSQTLNHNVMYWYQQKSSQAPKLLFHYYDKDFNNEADTPDNFQSRRPNTSFCFLDIRSPGLGDTAMYLCATSRDIAGVGTGELFFGEGSRLTVL.

This clonotype has a count of ten or more. The genes are TRBV20-1 and TRBJ2-2; 9 nucleotides line up with TRBD2. Germline V gives CDR1 DFQATT, CDR2 SNEGSKA (reference sequence). This CDR3 contains 14 residues. V was clipped by 6 bases and J by 7 bases; unmatched bases: 9. The CDR3 region has the DNA TGCAGTGCACGTCTAGCGGGGAGGAACGGGGAGCTGTTTTTT. Amino acids: CSARLAGRNGELFF.

This clonotype appeared many times. At one boundary the junction diverges from the germline segment, which might be a read error. The V gene is TRBV5-1, the J gene TRBJ2-7, with 8 bases that match TRBD1. The germline CDR1 and CDR2 sequences are SGHRS and YFSETQ. The CDR3 length is 13 residues. CDR3 region: CASSSDRGYEQYF. Here the CDR3 DNA reads TGTGCCAGCAGCTCCGACAGGGGTTACGAGCAGTACTTC.